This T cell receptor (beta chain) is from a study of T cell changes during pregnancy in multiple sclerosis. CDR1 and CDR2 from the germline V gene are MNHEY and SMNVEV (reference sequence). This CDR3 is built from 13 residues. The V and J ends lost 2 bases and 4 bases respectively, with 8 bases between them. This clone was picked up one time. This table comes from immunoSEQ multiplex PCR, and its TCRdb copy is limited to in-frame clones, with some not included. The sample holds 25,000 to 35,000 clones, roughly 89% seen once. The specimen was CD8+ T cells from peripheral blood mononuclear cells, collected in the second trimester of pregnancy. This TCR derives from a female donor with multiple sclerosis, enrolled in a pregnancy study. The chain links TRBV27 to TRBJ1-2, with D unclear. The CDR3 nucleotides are TGTGCCAGCAGTTTAAACCGCGGCTATGGCTACACCTTC. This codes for CASSLNRGYGYTF.